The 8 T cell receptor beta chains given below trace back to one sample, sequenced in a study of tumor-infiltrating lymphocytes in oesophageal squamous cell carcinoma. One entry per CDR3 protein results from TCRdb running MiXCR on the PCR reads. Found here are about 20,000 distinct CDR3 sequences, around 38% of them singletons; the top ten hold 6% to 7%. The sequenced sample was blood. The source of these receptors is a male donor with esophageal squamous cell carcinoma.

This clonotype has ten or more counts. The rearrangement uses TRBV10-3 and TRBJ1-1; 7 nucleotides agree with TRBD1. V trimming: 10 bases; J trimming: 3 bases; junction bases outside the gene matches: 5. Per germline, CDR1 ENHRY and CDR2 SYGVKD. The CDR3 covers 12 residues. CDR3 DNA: TGTGCCAGTAACCAGGGGGACACTGAAGCTTTCTTT. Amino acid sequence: CASNQGDTEAFF.

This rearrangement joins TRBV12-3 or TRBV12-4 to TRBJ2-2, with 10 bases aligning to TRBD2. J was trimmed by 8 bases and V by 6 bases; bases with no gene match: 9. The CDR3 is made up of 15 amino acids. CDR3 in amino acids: CASSPTSGKGGELFF. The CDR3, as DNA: TGTGCCAGCAGCCCTACTAGCGGGAAGGGTGGGGAGCTGTTTTTT.

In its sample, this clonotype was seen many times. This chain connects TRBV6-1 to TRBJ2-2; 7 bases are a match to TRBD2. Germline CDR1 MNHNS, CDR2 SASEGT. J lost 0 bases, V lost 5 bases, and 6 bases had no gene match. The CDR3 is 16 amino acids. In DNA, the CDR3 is TGTGCCAGCAGTCCCCAGCGGGGATCGAACACCGGGGAGCTGTTTTTT. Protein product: CASSPQRGSNTGELFF.

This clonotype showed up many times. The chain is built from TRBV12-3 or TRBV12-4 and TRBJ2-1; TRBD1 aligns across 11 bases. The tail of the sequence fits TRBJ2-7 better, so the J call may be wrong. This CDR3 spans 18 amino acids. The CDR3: CASSLALDRGLSYNEQYF. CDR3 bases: TGTGCCAGCAGTTTAGCGCTGGACAGGGGGCTCTCCTACAATGAGCAGTACTTC.

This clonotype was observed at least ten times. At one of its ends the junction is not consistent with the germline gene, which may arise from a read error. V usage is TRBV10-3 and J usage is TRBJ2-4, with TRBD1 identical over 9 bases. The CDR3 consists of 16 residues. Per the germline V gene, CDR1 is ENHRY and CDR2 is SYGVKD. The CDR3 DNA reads TGTGCCAGCCCCCCGGTCTGGGACAGGGTTGGTTCACCCCTCCACTTC. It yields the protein CASPPVWDRVGSPLHF.

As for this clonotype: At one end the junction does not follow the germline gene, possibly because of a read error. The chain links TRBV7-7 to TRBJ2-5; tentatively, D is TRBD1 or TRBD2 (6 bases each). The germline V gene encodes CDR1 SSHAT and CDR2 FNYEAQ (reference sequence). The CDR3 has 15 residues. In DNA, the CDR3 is TGTGCTAGCAGCTTAAGTGGGGGGACACAAGAGACCCAGTACTTC. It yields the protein CASSLSGGTQETQYF.

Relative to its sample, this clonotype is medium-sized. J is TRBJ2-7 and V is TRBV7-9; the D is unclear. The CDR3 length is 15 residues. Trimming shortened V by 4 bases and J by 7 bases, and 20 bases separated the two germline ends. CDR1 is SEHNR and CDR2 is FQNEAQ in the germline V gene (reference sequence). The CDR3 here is CASSSATTVHNEQYF. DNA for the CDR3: TGTGCCAGCAGCTCGGCTACAACCGTACACAATGAGCAGTACTTC.

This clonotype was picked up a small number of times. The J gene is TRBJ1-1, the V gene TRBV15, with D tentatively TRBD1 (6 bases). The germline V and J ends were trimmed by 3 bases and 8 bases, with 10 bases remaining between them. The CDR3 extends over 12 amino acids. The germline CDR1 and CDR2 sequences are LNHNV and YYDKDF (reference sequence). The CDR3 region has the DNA TGTGCCACCAGCAGCAACGGACAGGAAGCTTTCTTT. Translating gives CATSSNGQEAFF. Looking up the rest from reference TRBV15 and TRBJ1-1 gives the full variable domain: DAMVIQNPRYQVTQFGKPVTLSCSQTLNHNVMYWYQQKSSQAPKLLFHYYDKDFNNEADTPDNFQSRRPNTSFCFLDIRSPGLGDTAMYLCATSSNGQEAFFGQGTRLTVV.